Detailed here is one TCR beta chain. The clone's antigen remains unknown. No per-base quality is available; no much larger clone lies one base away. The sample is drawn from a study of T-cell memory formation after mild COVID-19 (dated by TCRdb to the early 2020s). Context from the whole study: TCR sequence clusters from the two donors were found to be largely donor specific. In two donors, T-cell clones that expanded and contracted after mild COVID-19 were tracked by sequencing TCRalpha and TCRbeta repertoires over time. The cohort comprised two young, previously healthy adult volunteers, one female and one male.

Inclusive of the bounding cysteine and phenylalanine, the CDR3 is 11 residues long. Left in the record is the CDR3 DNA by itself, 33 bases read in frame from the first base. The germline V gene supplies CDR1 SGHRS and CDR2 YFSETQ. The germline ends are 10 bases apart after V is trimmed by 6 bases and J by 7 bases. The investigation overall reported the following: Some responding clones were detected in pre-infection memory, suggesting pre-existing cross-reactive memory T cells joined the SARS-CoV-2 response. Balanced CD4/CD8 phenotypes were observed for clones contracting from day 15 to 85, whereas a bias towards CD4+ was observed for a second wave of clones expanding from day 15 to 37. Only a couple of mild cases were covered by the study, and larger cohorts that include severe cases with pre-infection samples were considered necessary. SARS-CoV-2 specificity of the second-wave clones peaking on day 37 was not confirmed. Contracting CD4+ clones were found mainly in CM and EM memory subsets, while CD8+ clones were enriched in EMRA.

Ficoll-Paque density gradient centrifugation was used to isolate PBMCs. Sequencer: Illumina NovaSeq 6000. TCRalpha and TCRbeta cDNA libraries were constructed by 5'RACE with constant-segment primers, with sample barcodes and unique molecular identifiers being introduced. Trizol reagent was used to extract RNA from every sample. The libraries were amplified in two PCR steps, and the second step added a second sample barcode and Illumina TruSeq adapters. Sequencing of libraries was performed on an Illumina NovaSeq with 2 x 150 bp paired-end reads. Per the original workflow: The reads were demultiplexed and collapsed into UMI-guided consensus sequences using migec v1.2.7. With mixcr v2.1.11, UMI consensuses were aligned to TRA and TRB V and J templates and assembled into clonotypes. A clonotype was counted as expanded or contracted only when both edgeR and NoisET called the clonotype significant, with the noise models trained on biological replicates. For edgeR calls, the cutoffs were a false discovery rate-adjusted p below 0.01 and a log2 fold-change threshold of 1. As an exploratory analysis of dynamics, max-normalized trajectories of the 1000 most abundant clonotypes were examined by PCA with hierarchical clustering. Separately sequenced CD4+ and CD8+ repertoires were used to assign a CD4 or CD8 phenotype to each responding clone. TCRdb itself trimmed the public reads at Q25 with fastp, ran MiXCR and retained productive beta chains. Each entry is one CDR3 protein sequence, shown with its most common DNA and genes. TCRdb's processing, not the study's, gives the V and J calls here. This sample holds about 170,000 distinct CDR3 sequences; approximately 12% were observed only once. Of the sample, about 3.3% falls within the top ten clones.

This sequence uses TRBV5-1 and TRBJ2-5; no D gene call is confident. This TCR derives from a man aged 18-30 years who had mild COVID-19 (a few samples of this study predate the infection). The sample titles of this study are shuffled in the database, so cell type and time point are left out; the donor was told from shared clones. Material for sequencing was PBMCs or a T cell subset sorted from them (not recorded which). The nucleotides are TGCGCCAGCACCGATACGCGGACCCAGTACTTC. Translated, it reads CASTDTRTQYF. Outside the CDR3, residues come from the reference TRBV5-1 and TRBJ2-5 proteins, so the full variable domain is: KAGVTQTPRYLIKTRGQQVTLSCSPISGHRSVSWYQQTPGQGLQFLFEYFSETQRNKGNFPGRFSGRQFSNSRSEMNVSTLELGDSALYLCASTDTRTQYFGPGTRLLVL.